The text below deals with one T cell receptor beta chain. CDR1 is SGHAT, CDR2 FQNNGV, per germline. V gave up 2 bases and J gave up 7 bases; unmatched junction bases: 10. CDR3 size: 15 residues. These data are taken from a study of blood T cell repertoires in COVID-19. About the study: Specimens from acute and convalescent COVID-19 originated in the United States, Italy and Spain.

Clones were read by immunoSEQ multiplex PCR, and TCRdb kept only the in-frame ones, dropping some. The sample contains roughly 370,000 clones, roughly 89% of which appear only once. Donors were grouped by their self-reported clinical history. This sequence was found in a woman in her forties or fifties who had recovered from COVID-19. The rearrangement links TRBV11-2 to TRBJ2-5; 7 bases match TRBD2. The sample taken for sequencing was PBMCs or T cells enriched from blood (not recorded which). CDR3 protein: CASSLTTTSLGTQYF. CDR3 sequence (DNA): TGTGCCAGCAGCTTAACGACGACTAGCCTGGGGACCCAGTACTTC.